The TCR beta chain described here comes from a study of PD-L1 blockade in urothelial cancer. Noted time point: pretreatment peripheral blood. In germline, CDR1 is MDHEN, CDR2 SYDVKM. V was pared by 5 bases and J by 3 bases, with 6 bases of the junction left unmatched. The CDR3 runs to 15 residues. The repertoire was sequenced with immunoSEQ multiplex PCR; TCRdb's copy has only in-frame clones and lacks some. The sample gives tens of thousands of clones, approximately 83% of which show up once; under 15% is in the top ten. The chain combines TRBV28 with TRBJ2-2, with TRBD2 matching over 7 bases. This receptor was identified in a man between 60 and 75 years old with urothelial cancer. Sequenced material: PBMCs, taken around atezolizumab (anti-PD-L1) treatment. CDR3 nucleotide sequence: TGTGCCAGCAGTGGAGGGAGGGGACACACCGGGGAGCTGTTTTTT. Amino acid sequence: CASSGGRGHTGELFF.